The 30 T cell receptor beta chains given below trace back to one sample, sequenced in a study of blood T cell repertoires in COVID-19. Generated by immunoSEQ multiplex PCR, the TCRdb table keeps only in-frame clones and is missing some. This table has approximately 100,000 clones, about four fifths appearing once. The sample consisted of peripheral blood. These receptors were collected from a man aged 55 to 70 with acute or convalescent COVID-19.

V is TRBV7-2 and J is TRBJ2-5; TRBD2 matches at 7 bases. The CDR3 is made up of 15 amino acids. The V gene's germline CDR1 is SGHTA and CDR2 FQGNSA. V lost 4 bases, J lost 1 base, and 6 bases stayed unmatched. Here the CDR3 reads CASSSAASGQETQYF. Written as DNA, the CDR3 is TGTGCCAGCAGCTCTGCGGCTAGCGGCCAAGAGACCCAGTACTTC. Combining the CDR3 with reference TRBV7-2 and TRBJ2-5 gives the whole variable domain GAGVSQSPSNKVTEKGKDVELRCDPISGHTALYWYRQSLGQGLEFLIYFQGNSAPDKSGLPSDRFSAERTGGSVSTLTIQRTQQEDSAVYLCASSSAASGQETQYFGPGTRLLVL.

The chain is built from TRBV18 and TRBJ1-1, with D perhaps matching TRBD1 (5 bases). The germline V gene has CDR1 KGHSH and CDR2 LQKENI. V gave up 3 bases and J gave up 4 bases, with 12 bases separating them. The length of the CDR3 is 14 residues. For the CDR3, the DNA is TGTGCCAGCTCACCCAAGGAGGGACGCACTGAAGCTTTCTTT. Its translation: CASSPKEGRTEAFF.

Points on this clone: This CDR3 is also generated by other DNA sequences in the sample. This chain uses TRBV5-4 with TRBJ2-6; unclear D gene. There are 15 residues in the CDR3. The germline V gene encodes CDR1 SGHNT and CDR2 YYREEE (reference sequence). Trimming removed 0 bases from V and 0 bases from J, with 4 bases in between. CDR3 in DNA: TGTGCCAGCAGCTTGGACATCTCTGGGGCCAACGTCCTGACTTTC. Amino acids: CASSLDISGANVLTF. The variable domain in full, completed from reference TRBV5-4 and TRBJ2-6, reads ETGVTQSPTHLIKTRGQQVTLRCSSQSGHNTVSWYQQALGQGPQFIFQYYREEENGRGNFPPRFSGLQFPNYSSELNVNALELDDSALYLCASSLDISGANVLTFGAGSRLTVL.

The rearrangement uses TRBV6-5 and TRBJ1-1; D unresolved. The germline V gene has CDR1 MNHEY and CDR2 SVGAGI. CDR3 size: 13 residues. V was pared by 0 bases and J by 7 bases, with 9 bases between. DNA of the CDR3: TGTGCCAGCAGTTACTCAGGAGGCTATGAAGCTTTCTTT. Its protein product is CASSYSGGYEAFF.

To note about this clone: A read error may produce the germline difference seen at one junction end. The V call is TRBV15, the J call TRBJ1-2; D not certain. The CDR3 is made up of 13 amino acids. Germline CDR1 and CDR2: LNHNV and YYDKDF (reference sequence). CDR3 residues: CATSRDSNYGYTF. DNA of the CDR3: TGTGCCACCAGCAGAGATTCTAATTATGGCTACACCTTC.

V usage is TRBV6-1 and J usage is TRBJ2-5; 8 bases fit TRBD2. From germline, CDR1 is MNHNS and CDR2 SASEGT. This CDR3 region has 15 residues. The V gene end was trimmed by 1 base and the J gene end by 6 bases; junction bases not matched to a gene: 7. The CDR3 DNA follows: TGTGCCAGCAGTGAAGATCTTAGCGGGGCCAAGACCCAGTACTTC. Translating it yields CASSEDLSGAKTQYF.

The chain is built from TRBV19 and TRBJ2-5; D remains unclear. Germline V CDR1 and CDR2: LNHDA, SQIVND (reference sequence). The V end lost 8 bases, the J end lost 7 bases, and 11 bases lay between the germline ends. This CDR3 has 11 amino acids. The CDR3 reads CASAEYGTQYF. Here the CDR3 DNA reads TGTGCCAGTGCTGAGTACGGGACCCAGTACTTC.

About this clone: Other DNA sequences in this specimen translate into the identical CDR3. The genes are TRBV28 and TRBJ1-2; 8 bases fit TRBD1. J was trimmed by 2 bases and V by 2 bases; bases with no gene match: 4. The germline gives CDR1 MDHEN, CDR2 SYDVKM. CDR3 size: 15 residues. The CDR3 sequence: CASSLRTGTNYGYTF. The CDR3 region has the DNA TGTGCCAGCAGTTTAAGGACAGGGACCAACTATGGCTACACCTTC.

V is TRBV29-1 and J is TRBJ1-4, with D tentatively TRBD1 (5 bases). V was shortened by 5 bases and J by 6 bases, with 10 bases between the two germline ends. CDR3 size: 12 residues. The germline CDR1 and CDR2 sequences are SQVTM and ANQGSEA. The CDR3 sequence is CSVRGRDEKLFF. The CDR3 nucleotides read TGCAGCGTTAGGGGCCGGGATGAAAAACTGTTTTTT.

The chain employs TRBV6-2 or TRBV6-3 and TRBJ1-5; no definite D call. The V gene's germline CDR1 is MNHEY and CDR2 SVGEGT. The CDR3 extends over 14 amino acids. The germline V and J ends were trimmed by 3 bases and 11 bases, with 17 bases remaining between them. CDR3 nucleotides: TGTGCCAGCAGTTATGGTCCCGCGGGGAGGGCCCAGCATTTT. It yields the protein CASSYGPAGRAQHF.

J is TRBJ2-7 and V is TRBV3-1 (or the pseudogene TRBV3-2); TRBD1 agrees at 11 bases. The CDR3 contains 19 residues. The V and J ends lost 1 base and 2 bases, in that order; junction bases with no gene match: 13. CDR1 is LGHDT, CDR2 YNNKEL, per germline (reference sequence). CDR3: CASSQGTGGLGRVTYEQYF. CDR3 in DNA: TGTGCCAGCAGCCAAGGGACAGGGGGCCTGGGGCGGGTGACCTACGAGCAGTACTTC.

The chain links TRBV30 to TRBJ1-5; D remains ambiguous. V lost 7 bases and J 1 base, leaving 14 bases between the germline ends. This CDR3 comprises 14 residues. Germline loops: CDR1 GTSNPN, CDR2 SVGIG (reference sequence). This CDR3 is CAFSLEWSNQPQHF. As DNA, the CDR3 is TGTGCCTTCTCACTCGAGTGGAGCAATCAGCCCCAGCATTTT.

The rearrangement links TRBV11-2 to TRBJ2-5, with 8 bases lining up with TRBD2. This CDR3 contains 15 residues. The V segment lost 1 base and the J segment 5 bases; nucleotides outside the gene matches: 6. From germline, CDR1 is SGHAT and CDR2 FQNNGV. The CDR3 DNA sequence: TGTGCCAGCAGCTTAGCGGGGGGGGCGGTTGAGACCCAGTACTTC. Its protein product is CASSLAGGAVETQYF.

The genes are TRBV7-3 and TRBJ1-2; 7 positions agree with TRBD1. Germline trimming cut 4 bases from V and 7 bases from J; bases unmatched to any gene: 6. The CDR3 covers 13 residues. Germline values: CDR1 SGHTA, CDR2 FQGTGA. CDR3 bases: TGTGCCAGCAGCTCGACAGGGCGGGTTGGCTACACCTTC. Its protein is CASSSTGRVGYTF.

The CDR3 region is CASSQTQAFSGNTIYF. As DNA, the CDR3 is TGTGCCAGCAGCCAGACCCAGGCATTCTCTGGAAACACCATATATTTT. The chain combines TRBV7-2 with TRBJ1-3; D call uncertain. Per the germline V gene, CDR1 is SGHTA and CDR2 is FQGNSA. The V and J ends lost 5 bases and 0 bases respectively, with 14 bases between them. This CDR3 has 16 amino acids.

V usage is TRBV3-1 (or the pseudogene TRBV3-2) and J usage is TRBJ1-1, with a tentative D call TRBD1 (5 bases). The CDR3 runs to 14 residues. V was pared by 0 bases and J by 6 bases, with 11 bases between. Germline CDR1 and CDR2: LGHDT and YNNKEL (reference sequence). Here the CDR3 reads CASSQDRRGSEAFF. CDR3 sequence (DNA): TGTGCCAGCAGCCAAGATCGTAGGGGATCTGAAGCTTTCTTT.

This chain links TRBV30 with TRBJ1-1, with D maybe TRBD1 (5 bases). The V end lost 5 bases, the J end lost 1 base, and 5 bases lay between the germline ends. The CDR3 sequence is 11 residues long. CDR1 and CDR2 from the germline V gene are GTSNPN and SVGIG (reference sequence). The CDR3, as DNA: TGTGCCTGGCAGGGGAACACTGAAGCTTTCTTT. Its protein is CAWQGNTEAFF. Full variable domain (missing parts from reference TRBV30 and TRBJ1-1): SQTIHQWPATLVQPVGSPLSLECTVEGTSNPNLYWYRQAAGRGLQLLFYSVGIGQISSEVPQNLSASRPQDRQFILSSKKLLLSDSGFYLCAWQGNTEAFFGQGTRLTVV.

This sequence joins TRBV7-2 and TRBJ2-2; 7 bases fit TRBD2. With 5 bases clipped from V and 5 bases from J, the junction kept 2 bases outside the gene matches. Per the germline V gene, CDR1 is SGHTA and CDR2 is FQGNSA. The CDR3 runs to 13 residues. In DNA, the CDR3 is TGTGCCAGCAGCCGACTAGCAACCGGGGAGCTGTTTTTT. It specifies CASSRLATGELFF.

The CDR3 spells CASVKLRTSGRVGNEQFF. CDR3 DNA sequence: TGTGCCAGCGTCAAACTCCGGACTAGCGGGAGGGTGGGGAATGAGCAGTTCTTC. The rearrangement links TRBV28 to TRBJ2-1, with TRBD2 matching over 15 bases. The CDR3 loop spans 18 amino acids. V dropped 8 bases and J dropped 7; count of bases not matched to a gene: 15. Germline lookup yields CDR1 MDHEN and CDR2 SYDVKM.

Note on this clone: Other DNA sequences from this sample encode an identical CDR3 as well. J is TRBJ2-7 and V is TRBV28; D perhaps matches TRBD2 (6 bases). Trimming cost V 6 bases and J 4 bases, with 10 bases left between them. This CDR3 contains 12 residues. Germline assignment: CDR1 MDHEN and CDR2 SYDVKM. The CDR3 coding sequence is TGTGCCAGCAGCCGGAGGGAATACGAGCAGTACTTC. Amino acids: CASSRREYEQYF.

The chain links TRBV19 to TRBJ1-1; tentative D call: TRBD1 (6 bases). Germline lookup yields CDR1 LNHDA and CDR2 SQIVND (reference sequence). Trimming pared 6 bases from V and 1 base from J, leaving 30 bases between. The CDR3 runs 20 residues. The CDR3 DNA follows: TGTGCCAGTAGCCCCGGCGTCCTTGGGGGACATCTAAGAACGAACACTGAAGCTTTCTTT. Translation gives CASSPGVLGGHLRTNTEAFF.

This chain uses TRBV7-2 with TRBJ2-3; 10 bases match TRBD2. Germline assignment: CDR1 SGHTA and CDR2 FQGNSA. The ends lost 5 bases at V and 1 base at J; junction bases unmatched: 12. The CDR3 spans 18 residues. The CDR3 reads CASSDRPPLAGGTDTQYF. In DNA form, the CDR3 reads TGTGCCAGCAGCGACCGCCCCCCCCTAGCGGGGGGCACAGATACGCAGTATTTT.

CDR3 DNA sequence: TGTGCCAGCAGCTTGACAGCTGGAAACACCATATATTTT. Its protein is CASSLTAGNTIYF. This chain links TRBV11-3 with TRBJ1-3; TRBD1 might be the D (5 bases). V was clipped by 3 bases and J by 2 bases, with 5 bases between them. Per germline, CDR1 SGHNT and CDR2 YENEEA. This CDR3 comprises 13 residues.

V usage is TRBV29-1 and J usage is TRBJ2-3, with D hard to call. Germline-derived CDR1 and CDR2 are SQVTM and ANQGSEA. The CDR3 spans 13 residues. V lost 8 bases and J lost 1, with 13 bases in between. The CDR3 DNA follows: TGCAGCCCACGTCTGGGCCGCACAGATACGCAGTATTTT. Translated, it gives CSPRLGRTDTQYF.

The CDR3 is CASGLLGQLYSNQPQHF. For the CDR3, the DNA is TGTGCTAGTGGTTTACTTGGGCAGCTTTATAGCAATCAGCCCCAGCATTTT. The chain employs TRBV12-5 and TRBJ1-5, with no clear D. This CDR3 is built from 17 residues. Trimming removed 3 bases from V and 0 bases from J, with 15 bases in between. Germline V gene sequence: CDR1 LGHNT, CDR2 FRNRAP. The full variable domain, its missing parts supplied by reference TRBV12-5 and TRBJ1-5, is DARVTQTPRHKVTEMGQEVTMRCQPILGHNTVFWYRQTMMQGLELLAYFRNRAPLDDSGMPKDRFSAEMPDATLATLKIQPSEPRDSAVYFCASGLLGQLYSNQPQHFGDGTRLSIL.

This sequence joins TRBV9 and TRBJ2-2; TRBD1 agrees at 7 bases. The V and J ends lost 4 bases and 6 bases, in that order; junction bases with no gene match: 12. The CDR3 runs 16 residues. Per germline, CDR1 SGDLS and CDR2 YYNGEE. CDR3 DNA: TGTGCCAGCAGCTCTGTTGGGAGACAGGGCGCCGGGGAGCTGTTTTTT. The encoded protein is CASSSVGRQGAGELFF.

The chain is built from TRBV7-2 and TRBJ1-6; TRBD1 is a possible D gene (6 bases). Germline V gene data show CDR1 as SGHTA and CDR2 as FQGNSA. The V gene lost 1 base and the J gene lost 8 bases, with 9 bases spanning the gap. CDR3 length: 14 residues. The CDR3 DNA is TGTGCCAGCAGCTTAGACAGGGCTGATTCACCCCTCCACTTT. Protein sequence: CASSLDRADSPLHF. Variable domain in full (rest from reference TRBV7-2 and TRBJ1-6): GAGVSQSPSNKVTEKGKDVELRCDPISGHTALYWYRQSLGQGLEFLIYFQGNSAPDKSGLPSDRFSAERTGGSVSTLTIQRTQQEDSAVYLCASSLDRADSPLHFGNGTRLTVT.

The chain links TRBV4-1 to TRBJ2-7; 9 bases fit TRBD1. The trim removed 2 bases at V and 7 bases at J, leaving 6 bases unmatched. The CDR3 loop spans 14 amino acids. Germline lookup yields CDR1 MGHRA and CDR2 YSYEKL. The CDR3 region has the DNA TGCGCCAGCAGCCAATTACAGGGGGCGGGAGAGCAGTACTTC. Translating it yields CASSQLQGAGEQYF.

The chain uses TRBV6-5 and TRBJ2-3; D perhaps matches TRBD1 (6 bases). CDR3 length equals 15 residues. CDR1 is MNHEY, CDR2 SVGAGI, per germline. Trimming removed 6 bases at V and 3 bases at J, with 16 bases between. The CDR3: CASSPPGVVTDTQYF. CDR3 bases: TGTGCCAGCAGCCCCCCAGGGGTAGTGACAGATACGCAGTATTTT.

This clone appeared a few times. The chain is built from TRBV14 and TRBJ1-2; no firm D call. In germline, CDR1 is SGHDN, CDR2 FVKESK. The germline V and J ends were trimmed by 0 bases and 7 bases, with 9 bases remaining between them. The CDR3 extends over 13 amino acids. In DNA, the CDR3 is TGTGCCAGCAGCCAAGATCTGCGGGGTGGCTACACCTTC. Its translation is CASSQDLRGGYTF.